The rows below give T cell receptor beta chains drawn from one sample of a study of immune characterization of retroperitoneal liposarcoma. TCRdb called the PCR reads again in MiXCR, with one record for every CDR3 protein. The table lists some 1,500 distinct CDR3 sequences, approximately 40% of them singletons. Sample: tumor tissue. The origin of the receptors is a female donor with retroperitoneal liposarcoma. Each CDR3 is given with its conserved first and last residue. A D gene is named only where the DNA matches it firmly. Some rows have no size entry. The others give once, few or many, or a class for an expanded clone.

v_gene	abundance	d_gene	j_gene	CDR3nt	CDR3aa
TRBV10-2	-	TRBD2	TRBJ2-1	TGCGCCAGCAGTGAACCAGCGGGAGGGCACAATGAGCAGTTCTTC	CASSEPAGGHNEQFF
TRBV6-1	few	TRBD1	TRBJ2-3	TGTGCCAGCCAAACCGGGACAGCAAGCACAGATACGCAGTATTTT	CASQTGTASTDTQYF
TRBV6-8	-	-	TRBJ2-7	TGTGCCAGCAGTTACTATGCGGGCTCCTACGAGCAGTACTTC	CASSYYAGSYEQYF
TRBV7-2	-	-	TRBJ2-5	TGTGCCAGCAGCACCTGGACAGCAGAGACCCAGTACTTC	CASSTWTAETQYF
TRBV11-1	-	-	TRBJ2-7	TGTGCCAGCAGCCAAGGGGTTTTCGAGCAGTACTTC	CASSQGVFEQYF
TRBV12-3/TRBV12-4	few	-	TRBJ2-7	TGTGCCGGACACAGGGGGCGGGGGGCGTACGAGCAGTACTTC	CAGHRGRGAYEQYF
TRBV11-3	-	TRBD1	TRBJ1-1	TGTGCCAGCAGGCGCGGACAGGGGAATTCTGAAGCTTTCTTT	CASRRGQGNSEAFF
TRBV7-2	-	TRBD2	TRBJ2-5	TGTGCCAGCAACTTAGCGGGAGCTTACAATGAGCAGTACTTC	CASNLAGAYNEQYF
TRBV11-2	-	TRBD2	TRBJ2-1	TGTGCCAGCAGCCGGGTGGATAGCGGGCTCTACAATGAGCAGTTCTTC	CASSRVDSGLYNEQFF
TRBV6-8	once	TRBD1	TRBJ2-3	TGTGCCAGCCAGGACAGGGGGCAAAAAGATACGCAGTATTTT	CASQDRGQKDTQYF
TRBV6-1	medium-sized	TRBD2	TRBJ2-1	TGTGCCAGCAGTGGACTAGCGGGAGCCTACAATGAGCAGTTCTTC	CASSGLAGAYNEQFF
TRBV6-1	few	-	TRBJ2-5	TGTGCCAGCACTCACCGGGACAAAGAGACCCAGTACTTC	CASTHRDKETQYF
TRBV6-6	few	TRBD2	TRBJ2-1	TGTGCCAGCAGTGTCGGGGGGATGAGTGAGCAGTTCTTC	CASSVGGMSEQFF
TRBV12-3/TRBV12-4	-	-	TRBJ2-3	TGTGCCAGCAGGGGAAGACTGAGCACAGATACGCAGTATTTT	CASRGRLSTDTQYF
TRBV7-2	-	TRBD1	TRBJ2-1	TGTGCCAGCAGCCCCTACCGACAGGGGGGAAATGGGCAGTTCTTC	CASSPYRQGGNGQFF
TRBV6-1	medium-sized	TRBD2	TRBJ2-7	TGTGCCAGCAGGACCGGGGCGGGGGGGACCTACGAGCAGTACTTC	CASRTGAGGTYEQYF
TRBV12-3/TRBV12-4	-	TRBD1	TRBJ2-7	TGTGCCAGCAGTCTAACGAGGGGGACAGGGGTAAACGAGCAGTACTTC	CASSLTRGTGVNEQYF
TRBV6-1	few	TRBD2	TRBJ2-7	TGTGCCAGCACAAGCTCGCTAGCGGGAGACAATGAGCAGTACTTC	CASTSSLAGDNEQYF
TRBV7-2	-	TRBD1	TRBJ2-7	TGTGCCAGCAGCTGGGACAGGGGGCAATACGAGCAGTACTTC	CASSWDRGQYEQYF
TRBV6-5	few	TRBD2	TRBJ2-1	TGTGCCAGCAGTTACCAGGGGGATAAAGCGGGGGGGGGCAATGAGCAGTTCTTC	CASSYQGDKAGGGNEQFF
TRBV24-1	-	-	TRBJ2-1	TGTGCCACCAGTCCCGCTCGGGGGCAGCTCAGTCACAATGAGCAGTTCTTC	CATSPARGQLSHNEQFF
TRBV6-1	medium-sized	-	TRBJ2-7	TGTGCCAGCAGTGAAGCGCGCGGGGACCCCTACAATGAGCAGTACTTC	CASSEARGDPYNEQYF
TRBV7-2	-	-	TRBJ2-1	TGTGCCAGCAGCTTATTGAACGAGCAGTTCTTC	CASSLLNEQFF
TRBV6-1	-	-	TRBJ2-1	TGTGCCAGCAGCGTATCCACGCTTGGGTCCAATGAGCAGTTCTTC	CASSVSTLGSNEQFF
TRBV12-3/TRBV12-4	-	-	TRBJ2-4	TGTGCCAGCAGCGAGCCGGGACTGAGTCCACTAGCCAAAAACATTCAGTACTTC	CASSEPGLSPLAKNIQYF
TRBV10-3	-	-	TRBJ2-5	TGTGCCATCAGTGAGGGACAGACCATCCAAGAGACCCAGTACTTC	CAISEGQTIQETQYF
TRBV6-1	once	-	TRBJ2-7	TGTGCCAGCAGTGAGACAGGCCACTCCTACGAGCAGTACTTC	CASSETGHSYEQYF
TRBV7-6	-	-	TRBJ2-7	TGTGCCAGCAGCCCCACCTCTCCCGGGCCTAGCGAGCAGTACTTC	CASSPTSPGPSEQYF
TRBV6-1	medium-sized	TRBD1	TRBJ2-3	TGTGCCAGCAGGAGGGGTCGACAGGGAATATTCACAGATACGCAGTATTTT	CASRRGRQGIFTDTQYF
TRBV6-1	medium-sized	-	TRBJ2-1	TGTGCCAGCAGTGAAGAGTACGGAACCTACGAGCAGTTCTTC	CASSEEYGTYEQFF
TRBV6-6	medium-sized	-	TRBJ2-1	TGTGCCAGCAGTTACTCGGCCCAAGAGACCCAGTTCTTC	CASSYSAQETQFF
TRBV6-5	few	TRBD1	TRBJ2-7	TGTGCCAGCAGCACCGGGACAGGGGGCTACGAGCAGTACTTC	CASSTGTGGYEQYF
TRBV12-3/TRBV12-4	-	TRBD2	TRBJ2-1	TGTGCCAGCAGCCGGACTAGCTGGGAGCAGTTCTTC	CASSRTSWEQFF
TRBV9	-	-	TRBJ2-1	TGTGCCAGCAGCGAGGAGAGCTCCTACAATGAGCAGTTCTTC	CASSEESSYNEQFF
TRBV7-2	-	-	TRBJ2-1	TGTGCCAGCAGCCCCAGGGTCCGATGGGGAGATGAGCAGTTCTTC	CASSPRVRWGDEQFF
TRBV6-1	-	TRBD1	TRBJ2-3	TGTGCCAGCAGTGAAAGGGAAGGGACAGTGACAGATACACAGTATTTT	CASSEREGTVTDTQYF
TRBV12-3/TRBV12-4	-	-	TRBJ2-3	TGTGCCAGCAGTTTTCTAGGCCTCACAGATACGCAGTATTTT	CASSFLGLTDTQYF
TRBV6-6	once	TRBD2	TRBJ2-1	TGTGCCAGCACTGGAACTAGCGCCTACAATGAGCAGTTCTTC	CASTGTSAYNEQFF
TRBV7-2	-	-	TRBJ2-7	TGTGCCAGCAGCTTAGCTCCCACAGGTACCTACGAGCAGTACTTC	CASSLAPTGTYEQYF
TRBV27	-	TRBD1	TRBJ2-7	TGTGCCAGCAGTTCCACATGGCCGGGACAGGATTTCTACGAGCAGTACTTC	CASSSTWPGQDFYEQYF